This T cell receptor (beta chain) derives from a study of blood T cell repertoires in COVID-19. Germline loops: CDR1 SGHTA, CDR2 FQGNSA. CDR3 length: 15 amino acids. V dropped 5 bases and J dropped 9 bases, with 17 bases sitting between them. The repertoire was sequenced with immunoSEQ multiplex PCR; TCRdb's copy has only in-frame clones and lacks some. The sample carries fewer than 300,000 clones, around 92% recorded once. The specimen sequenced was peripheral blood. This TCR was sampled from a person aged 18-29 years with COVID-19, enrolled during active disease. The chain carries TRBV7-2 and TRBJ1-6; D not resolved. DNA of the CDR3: TGTGCCAGCAGCCTTATGGACGGAGGCCGTTCACCCCTCCACTTT. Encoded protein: CASSLMDGGRSPLHF.